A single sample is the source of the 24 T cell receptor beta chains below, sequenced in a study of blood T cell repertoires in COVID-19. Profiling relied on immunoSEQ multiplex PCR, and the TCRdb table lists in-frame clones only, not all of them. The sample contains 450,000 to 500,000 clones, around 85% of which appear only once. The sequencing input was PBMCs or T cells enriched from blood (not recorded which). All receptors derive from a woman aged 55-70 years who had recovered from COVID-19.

The CDR3 nucleotides read TGTGCCACCAGTGACCACTCGGACAGGGCTGGAAACACCATATATTTT. Its translation is CATSDHSDRAGNTIYF. The chain recombines TRBV24-1 with TRBJ1-3; 8 bases match TRBD1. CDR1 and CDR2 (germline): KGHDR, SFDVKD. CDR3 length: 16 residues. V was pared by 4 bases and J by 2 bases, with 6 bases of the junction left unmatched.

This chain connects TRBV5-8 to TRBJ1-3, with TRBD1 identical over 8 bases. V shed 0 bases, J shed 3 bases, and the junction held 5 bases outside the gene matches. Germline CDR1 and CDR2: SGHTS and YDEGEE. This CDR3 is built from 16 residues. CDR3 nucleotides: TGTGCCAGCAGCTTGGGAACCGGGACAGGTGGAAACACCATATATTTT. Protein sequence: CASSLGTGTGGNTIYF.

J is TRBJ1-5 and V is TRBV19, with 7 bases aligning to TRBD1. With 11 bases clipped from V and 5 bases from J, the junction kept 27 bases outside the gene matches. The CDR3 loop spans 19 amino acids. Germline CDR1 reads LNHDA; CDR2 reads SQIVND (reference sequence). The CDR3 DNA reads TGTGCCTCAACACATACCGGGGGGGACAGTGGTCTGGTGGATCAGCCCCAGCATTTT. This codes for CASTHTGGDSGLVDQPQHF.

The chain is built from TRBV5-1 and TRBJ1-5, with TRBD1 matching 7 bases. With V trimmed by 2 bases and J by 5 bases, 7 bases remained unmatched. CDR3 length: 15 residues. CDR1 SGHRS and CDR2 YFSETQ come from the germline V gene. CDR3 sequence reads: CASSFTGDRDQPQHF. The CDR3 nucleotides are TGCGCCAGCAGCTTCACAGGGGATCGCGATCAGCCCCAGCATTTT.

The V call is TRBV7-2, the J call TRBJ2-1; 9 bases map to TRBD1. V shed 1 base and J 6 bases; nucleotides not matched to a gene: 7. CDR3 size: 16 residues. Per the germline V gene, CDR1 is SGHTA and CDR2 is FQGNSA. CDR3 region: CASSLVRGQGGNEQFF. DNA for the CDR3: TGTGCCAGCAGCTTAGTCAGGGGACAGGGTGGCAATGAGCAGTTCTTC.

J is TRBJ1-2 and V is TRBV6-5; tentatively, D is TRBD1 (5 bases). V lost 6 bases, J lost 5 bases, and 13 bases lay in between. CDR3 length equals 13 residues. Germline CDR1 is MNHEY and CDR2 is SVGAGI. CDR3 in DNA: TGTGCCAGCAGCCGCGGGGAGGGGTATGGCTACACCTTC. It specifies CASSRGEGYGYTF.

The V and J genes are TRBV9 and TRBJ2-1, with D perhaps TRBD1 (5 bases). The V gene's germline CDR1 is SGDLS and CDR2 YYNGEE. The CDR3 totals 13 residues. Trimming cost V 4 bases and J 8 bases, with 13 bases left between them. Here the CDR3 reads CASSLGGAHEQFF. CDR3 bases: TGTGCCAGCAGCTTAGGTGGGGCGCATGAGCAGTTCTTC.

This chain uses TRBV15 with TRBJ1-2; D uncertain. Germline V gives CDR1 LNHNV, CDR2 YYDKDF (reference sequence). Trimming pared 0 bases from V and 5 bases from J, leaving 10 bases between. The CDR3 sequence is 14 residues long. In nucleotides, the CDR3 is TGTGCCACCAGCAGAGAAATGGGCGGGTATGGCTACACCTTC. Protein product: CATSREMGGYGYTF.

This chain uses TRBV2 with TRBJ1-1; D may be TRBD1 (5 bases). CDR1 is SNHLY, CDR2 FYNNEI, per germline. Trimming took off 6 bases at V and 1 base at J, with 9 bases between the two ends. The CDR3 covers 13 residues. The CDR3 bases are TGTGCCAGCAGGACAGACCAGAACACTGAAGCTTTCTTT. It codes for CASRTDQNTEAFF. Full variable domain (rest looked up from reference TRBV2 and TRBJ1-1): EPEVTQTPSHQVTQMGQEVILRCVPISNHLYFYWYRQILGQKVEFLVSFYNNEISEKSEIFDDQFSVERPDGSNFTLKIRSTKLEDSAMYFCASRTDQNTEAFFGQGTRLTVV.

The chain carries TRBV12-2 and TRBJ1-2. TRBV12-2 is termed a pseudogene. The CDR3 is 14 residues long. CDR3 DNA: TGTGCAAGTCGCCCGAGAGGTAGGCGGTATGGCTACACCTTC. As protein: CASRPRGRRYGYTF.

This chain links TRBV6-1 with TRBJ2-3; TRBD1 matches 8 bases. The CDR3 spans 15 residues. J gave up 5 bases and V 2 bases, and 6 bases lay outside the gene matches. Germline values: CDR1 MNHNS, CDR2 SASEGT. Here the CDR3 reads CASSERDRSKDTQYF. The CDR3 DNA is TGTGCCAGCAGTGAAAGGGACAGGTCTAAAGATACGCAGTATTTT.

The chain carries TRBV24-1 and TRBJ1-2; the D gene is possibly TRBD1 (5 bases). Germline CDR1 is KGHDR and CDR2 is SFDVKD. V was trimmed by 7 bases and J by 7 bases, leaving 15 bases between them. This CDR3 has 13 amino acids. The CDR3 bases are TGTGCCACCAGCGCGGGACCCCCTATTGGCTACACCTTC. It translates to CATSAGPPIGYTF.

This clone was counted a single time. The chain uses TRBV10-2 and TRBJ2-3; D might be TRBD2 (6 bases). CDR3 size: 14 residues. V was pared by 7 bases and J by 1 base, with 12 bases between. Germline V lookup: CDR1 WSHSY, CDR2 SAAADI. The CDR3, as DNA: TGCGCCAGCATGGAGGGGTCTGGCACAGATACGCAGTATTTT. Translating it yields CASMEGSGTDTQYF.

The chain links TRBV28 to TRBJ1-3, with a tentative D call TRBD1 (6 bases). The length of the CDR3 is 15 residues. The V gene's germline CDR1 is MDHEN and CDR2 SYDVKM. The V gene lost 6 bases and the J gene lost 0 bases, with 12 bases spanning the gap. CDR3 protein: CASRATGHSGNTIYF. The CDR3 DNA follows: TGTGCCAGCAGGGCGACAGGCCACTCTGGAAACACCATATATTTT.

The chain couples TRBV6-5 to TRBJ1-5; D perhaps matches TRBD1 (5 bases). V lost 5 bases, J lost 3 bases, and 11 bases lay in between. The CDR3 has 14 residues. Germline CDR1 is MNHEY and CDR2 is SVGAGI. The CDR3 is CASSLQGTNQPQHF. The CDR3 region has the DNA TGTGCCAGCAGTCTCCAGGGCACCAATCAGCCCCAGCATTTT.

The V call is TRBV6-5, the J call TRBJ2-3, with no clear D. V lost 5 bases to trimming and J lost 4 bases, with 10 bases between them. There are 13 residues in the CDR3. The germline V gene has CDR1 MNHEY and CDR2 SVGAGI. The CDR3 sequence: CASSPTHSDTQYF. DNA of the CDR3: TGTGCCAGCAGTCCCACTCATTCAGATACGCAGTATTTT.

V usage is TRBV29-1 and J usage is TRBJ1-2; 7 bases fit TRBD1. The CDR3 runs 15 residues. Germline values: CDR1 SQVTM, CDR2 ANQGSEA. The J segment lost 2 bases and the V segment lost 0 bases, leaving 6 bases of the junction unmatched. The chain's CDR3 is CSVEDRTGLNYGYTF. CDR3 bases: TGCAGCGTTGAAGACCGGACAGGCTTGAACTATGGCTACACCTTC.

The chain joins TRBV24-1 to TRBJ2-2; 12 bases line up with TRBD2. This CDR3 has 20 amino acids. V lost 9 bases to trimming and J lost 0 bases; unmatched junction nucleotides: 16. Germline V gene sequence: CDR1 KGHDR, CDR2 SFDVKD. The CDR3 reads CATENYPTSGGSTNTGELFF. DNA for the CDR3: TGTGCCACCGAAAATTACCCGACTAGCGGGGGATCCACGAACACCGGGGAGCTGTTTTTT.

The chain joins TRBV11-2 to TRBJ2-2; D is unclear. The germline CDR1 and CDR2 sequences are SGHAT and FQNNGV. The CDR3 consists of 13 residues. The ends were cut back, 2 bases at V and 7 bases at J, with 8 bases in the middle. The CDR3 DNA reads TGTGCCAGCAGCTTACCCCTGCGCGGGGAGCTGTTTTTT. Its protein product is CASSLPLRGELFF. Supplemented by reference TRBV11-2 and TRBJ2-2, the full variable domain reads EAGVAQSPRYKIIEKRQSVAFWCNPISGHATLYWYQQILGQGPKLLIQFQNNGVVDDSQLPKDRFSAERLKGVDSTLKIQPAKLEDSAVYLCASSLPLRGELFFGEGSRLTVL.

The DNA of the CDR3 is TGTGCCTGGAGTGCTAGAGGGGGCAGCAATCAGCCCCAGCATTTT. Amino acid sequence: CAWSARGGSNQPQHF. The chain links TRBV30 to TRBJ1-5; 7 bases are a match to TRBD1. The CDR3 runs to 15 residues. V dropped 1 base and J dropped 1; count of bases not matched to a gene: 4. The V gene's germline CDR1 is GTSNPN and CDR2 SVGIG (reference sequence).

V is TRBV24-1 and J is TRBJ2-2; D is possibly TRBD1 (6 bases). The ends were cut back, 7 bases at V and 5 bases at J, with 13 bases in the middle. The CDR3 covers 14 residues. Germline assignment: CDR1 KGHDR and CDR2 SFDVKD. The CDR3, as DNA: TGTGCCACCAGCTACACAGGGAGAACCGGGGAGCTGTTTTTT. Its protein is CATSYTGRTGELFF.

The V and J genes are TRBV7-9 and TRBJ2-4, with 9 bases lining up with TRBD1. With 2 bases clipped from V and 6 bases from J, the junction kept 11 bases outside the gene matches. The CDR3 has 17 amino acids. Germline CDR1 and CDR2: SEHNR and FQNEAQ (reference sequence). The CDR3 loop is CASSLPGTGNVGNIQYF. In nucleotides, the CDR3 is TGTGCCAGCAGCTTACCTGGGACAGGGAATGTCGGAAACATTCAGTACTTC.

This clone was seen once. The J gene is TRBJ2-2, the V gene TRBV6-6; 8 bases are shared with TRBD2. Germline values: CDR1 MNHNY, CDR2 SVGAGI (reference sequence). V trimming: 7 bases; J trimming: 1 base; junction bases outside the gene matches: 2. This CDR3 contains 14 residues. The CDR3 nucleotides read TGTGCCAGCATACGGGGGGGGAACACCGGGGAGCTGTTTTTT. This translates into CASIRGGNTGELFF.

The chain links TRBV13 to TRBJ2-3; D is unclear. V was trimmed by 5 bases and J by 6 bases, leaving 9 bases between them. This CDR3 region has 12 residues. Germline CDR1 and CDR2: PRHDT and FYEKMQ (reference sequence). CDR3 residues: CASSLNYDTQYF. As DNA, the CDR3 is TGTGCCAGCAGCCTCAACTATGATACGCAGTATTTT.